The entry below describes one T cell receptor beta chain. Its antigen is undetermined. The CDR3 sequence is 17 residues long. Germline CDR1 and CDR2: KGHSH and LQKENI. Trimming cost V 3 bases and J 0 bases, with 18 bases left between them. The sample is drawn from a study of cytomegalovirus exposure and HLA in healthy donors. Notes on the study in general: Later work associated fewer than 20,000 TCR beta sequences with HLA alleles at 0.05 false discovery rate. Most CMV-associated TCR beta chains were later found to appear HLA-restricted. Information on immune exposure was restricted to one variable (CMV serostatus).

Primers: 60 Vbeta forward and 13 Jbeta reverse. Original analysis: About 11 million shared chains were among the 80 million or so unique TCR beta chains that a later analysis counted. Assay used: immunoSEQ multiplex PCR; TCRdb lists only in-frame clones, some missing. D and trimming come from the DNA, and the V and J calls and clone size come from that table. The sample has tens of thousands of clones. The TCR originated in a woman under 40 in good health and CMV-seronegative. The sample taken for sequencing was PBMCs. V gene TRBV18 combines with J gene TRBJ2-7, with a possible D match to TRBD1 (6 bases). The CDR3 region has the DNA TGTGCCAGCTCACCGATAATAAGGACAGAGAGCTCCTACGAGCAGTACTTC. Translation gives CASSPIIRTESSYEQYF.